The clone carrying this TCR beta chain has more than one count but fewer than ten. Its matching antigen is unknown. This CDR3 has 14 residues. V was pared by 1 base and J by 5 bases, with 12 bases between. The V gene's germline CDR1 is SGHRS and CDR2 YFSETQ. The 5'RACE method, run with constant-segment primers, produced TCR alpha and TCR beta cDNA libraries (carrying sample barcodes and UMIs). TCRdb re-analysed the 5' RACE reads in MiXCR, keeping a single row per CDR3 protein. In the table there are 550,000 to 600,000 distinct CDR3 sequences, about 20% of which are singletons. The data are from a study of T-cell memory formation after mild COVID-19. General observations from the study: A subset of responding clones appeared in pre-infection memory, suggesting cross-reactive memory joined. For contracting clones, CD4+ ones sat mainly in CM and EM, CD8+ in EMRA.

Source material: PBMCs or a T cell subset sorted from them (not recorded which). The receptor was derived from an adult woman who had mild COVID-19 (a few samples of this study predate the infection). Cell type and time point are not known. V and J are TRBV5-1 and TRBJ1-1; possible D gene TRBD1, 5 bases. CDR3 nucleotide sequence: TGCGCCAGCAGCTTGTCAGGGTCGGGGACTGAAGCTTTCTTT. Protein product: CASSLSGSGTEAFF.